This T cell receptor beta chain emerged from a study of shared clonotypes between healthy human individuals. Naive-designated CD8 cells lacked CD45RO, were positively enriched for CCR7, and omitted terminally differentiated effector memory CD45RA+ cells. Here immunoSEQ multiplex PCR was the method, and the copy in TCRdb shows in-frame clones only, minus some. The profile shows about 2 million clones, approximately 95% of them singletons. V was trimmed by 4 bases and J by 6 bases, leaving 16 bases between them. Germline loops: CDR1 MNHNS, CDR2 SASEGT. The CDR3 is made up of 14 amino acids. The rearrangement joins TRBV6-1 to TRBJ2-7, with a weak D call TRBD1 (6 bases). The sequencing input was naive CD8+ T cells sorted from blood. This clonotype was obtained from a man in his late teens or twenties in good health. The CDR3 sequence: CASSGSGVGSEQYF. The DNA of the CDR3 is TGTGCCAGCAGTGGGTCAGGGGTTGGGAGCGAGCAGTACTTC.